The entry that follows covers one T cell receptor beta chain sequence. This sample is part of a study of shared clonotypes between healthy human individuals. The CDR3 extends over 12 amino acids. Trimming left V 5 bases short and J 7 bases short, with 11 bases between. CDR1 is SEHNR, CDR2 FQNEAQ, per germline (reference sequence). Replicate sorted-subset PCRs were loaded with around 0.2 ug DNA, about 30,000 T cell genomes. Here immunoSEQ multiplex PCR was the method, and the copy in TCRdb shows in-frame clones only, minus some. The data contain some 1 million clones, about 70% of them singletons. What was sequenced was memory CD4+ T cells sorted from blood. Sample subset: CD45RA-negative fraction. The chain has TRBV7-9 and TRBJ1-2, with a possible D match to TRBD1 (5 bases). This sequence originates from a man between 18 and 29 years old in good health. The CDR3 bases are TGTGCCAGCAGCGTTGACAGAACTGGCTACACCTTC. Encoded protein: CASSVDRTGYTF. Together with reference TRBV7-9 and TRBJ1-2, the CDR3 gives the full variable domain: DTGVSQNPRHKITKRGQNVTFRCDPISEHNRLYWYRQTLGQGPEFLTYFQNEAQLEKSRLLSDRFSAERPKGSFSTLEIQRTEQGDSAMYLCASSVDRTGYTFGSGTRLTVV.